The 27 T cell receptor beta chains listed next were all sequenced from one sample in a study of T cells after posttransplantation cyclophosphamide. Measured with immunoSEQ multiplex PCR; TCRdb has only the in-frame clones, and not every one. Sampling found about 24,000 clones, none seen once. The sample taken for sequencing was PBMCs. The receptors derive from a woman aged 45-59 years in good health, CMV-negative, and a related stem cell transplant donor.

This clone was detected many times. V is TRBV27 and J is TRBJ2-1; TRBD2 aligns across 10 bases. Trimming cost V 8 bases and J 7 bases; bases outside gene matches: 8. CDR3 length equals 14 residues. Germline V gene data show CDR1 as MNHEY and CDR2 as SMNVEV (reference sequence). CDR3 DNA sequence: TGTGCCAGCGGTCTAGCGGGAGTTGGTAATGAGCAGTTCTTC. Residues: CASGLAGVGNEQFF.

This clone showed up many times. The chain recombines TRBV2 with TRBJ2-2; weak D call: TRBD2 (6 bases). Trimming cost V 2 bases and J 6 bases, with 13 bases left between them. Germline V gene data show CDR1 as SNHLY and CDR2 as FYNNEI. The CDR3 totals 15 residues. DNA for the CDR3: TGTGCCAGCAGTGAACTTTTGGGGGGATCCGGGGAGCTGTTTTTT. This codes for CASSELLGGSGELFF. Combining the CDR3 with reference TRBV2 and TRBJ2-2 gives the whole variable domain EPEVTQTPSHQVTQMGQEVILRCVPISNHLYFYWYRQILGQKVEFLVSFYNNEISEKSEIFDDQFSVERPDGSNFTLKIRSTKLEDSAMYFCASSELLGGSGELFFGEGSRLTVL.

This clone has ten or more counts. This rearrangement joins TRBV9 to TRBJ2-5, with 7 bases fitting TRBD1. The ends lost 1 base at V and 0 bases at J; junction bases unmatched: 3. The CDR3 extends over 15 amino acids. The germline V gene encodes CDR1 SGDLS and CDR2 YYNGEE. Here the CDR3 DNA reads TGTGCCAGCAGCGTAATCGGGACAGACCAAGAGACCCAGTACTTC. It codes for CASSVIGTDQETQYF.

This clone was counted at least ten times. The rearrangement uses TRBV9 and TRBJ1-1, with TRBD1 identical over 10 bases. Looked up from germline, CDR1 is SGDLS and CDR2 is YYNGEE. The CDR3 runs to 14 residues. V lost 3 bases, J lost 6 bases, and 5 bases stayed unmatched. The CDR3 nucleotides are TGTGCCAGCAGCGACCGGGACAGGGGCTCTGAAGCTTTCTTT. As protein: CASSDRDRGSEAFF.

This clone was detected ten times or more. The rearrangement uses TRBV19 and TRBJ2-5; 8 bases are a match to TRBD1. CDR3 length equals 17 residues. In germline, CDR1 is LNHDA, CDR2 SQIVND (reference sequence). The trim removed 1 base at V and 3 bases at J, leaving 10 bases unmatched. The CDR3 loop reads CASSIGEDRVDKETQYF. The CDR3 DNA follows: TGTGCCAGTAGTATAGGTGAGGACAGGGTGGATAAAGAGACCCAGTACTTC.

With regard to this clone: Other DNA sequences in the sample encode the same CDR3. The rearrangement uses TRBV5-1 and TRBJ1-6, with no clear D. V lost 4 bases and J 3 bases, leaving 11 bases between the germline ends. The CDR3 runs to 15 residues. Per germline, CDR1 SGHRS and CDR2 YFSETQ. CDR3 region: CASSPAENYNSPLHF. CDR3 nucleotides: TGCGCCAGCAGCCCCGCAGAAAACTATAATTCACCCCTCCACTTT.

This clone was recorded at least ten times. The DNA for the CDR3 is TGTGCCAGCAGCTTGCTCGGTGGTCGTCTCACCGGGGAGCTGTTTTTT. Residues: CASSLLGGRLTGELFF. V and J are TRBV5-4 and TRBJ2-2; the D is unclear. This CDR3 is built from 16 residues. V gave up 1 base and J gave up 4 bases, with 14 bases separating them. The germline V gene has CDR1 SGHNT and CDR2 YYREEE (reference sequence).

This clone was recorded at least ten times. The rearrangement uses TRBV29-1 and TRBJ2-1; 8 bases are shared with TRBD1. Germline values: CDR1 SQVTM, CDR2 ANQGSEA. J gave up 7 bases and V 8 bases, and 7 bases lay outside the gene matches. The CDR3 totals 12 residues. CDR3 sequence reads: CSSGQGKNEQFF. In DNA, the CDR3 is TGCAGCTCAGGACAGGGCAAGAATGAGCAGTTCTTC.

This clone has at least ten counts. The V gene is TRBV2, the J gene TRBJ2-6, with D perhaps TRBD1 (6 bases). CDR1 and CDR2 from the germline V gene are SNHLY and FYNNEI. The V and J ends lost 6 bases and 0 bases respectively, with 6 bases between them. The CDR3 spans 14 residues. The CDR3 nucleotides read TGTGCCAGCAGACAGGGCTCTGGGGCCAACGTCCTGACTTTC. Its translation: CASRQGSGANVLTF.

This clone was seen ten or more times. V usage is TRBV30 and J usage is TRBJ1-3, with 11 bases fitting TRBD1. This CDR3 spans 20 amino acids. With V trimmed by 3 bases and J by 4 bases, 20 bases remained unmatched. The germline V gene encodes CDR1 GTSNPN and CDR2 SVGIG (reference sequence). CDR3 DNA: TGTGCCTGGAGCGGCGTATCCGGGACAGGGGGGCATTTAAAAGGAAACACCATATATTTT. This codes for CAWSGVSGTGGHLKGNTIYF.

Many counts were recorded for this clone. This rearrangement joins TRBV19 to TRBJ1-2; D unresolved. CDR3 length: 16 residues. V lost 4 bases and J lost 2, with 17 bases in between. CDR1 and CDR2 (germline): LNHDA, SQIVND (reference sequence). The CDR3 bases are TGTGCCAGTAGTACAACCTTTATAGGAGGGAACTATGGCTACACCTTC. Residues: CASSTTFIGGNYGYTF.

This clone was observed at least ten times. The rearrangement uses TRBV5-1 and TRBJ2-1, with TRBD2 matching over 14 bases. CDR1 is SGHRS and CDR2 is YFSETQ in the germline V gene. V shed 3 bases, J shed 6 bases, and the junction held 2 bases outside the gene matches. The CDR3 is 15 amino acids. CDR3 bases: TGCGCCAGCAGCTGGACTAGCGGGGGGACCAATGAGCAGTTCTTC. Its translation: CASSWTSGGTNEQFF.

The table lists this clone with many counts. The rearrangement joins TRBV29-1 to TRBJ2-7; a weak D match, TRBD1 (6 bases). The V gene's germline CDR1 is SQVTM and CDR2 ANQGSEA. Trimming pared 5 bases from V and 0 bases from J, leaving 14 bases between. The CDR3 spans 14 residues. The CDR3 DNA follows: TGCAGCGTTCTAAGGGGGACGGTCTCCTACGAGCAGTACTTC. Its protein product is CSVLRGTVSYEQYF.

There are many counts of this clone. The chain employs TRBV27 and TRBJ1-4; TRBD1 is a possible D gene (6 bases). CDR3 length: 16 amino acids. V dropped 2 bases and J dropped 7 bases, with 17 bases sitting between them. Germline V gene sequence: CDR1 MNHEY, CDR2 SMNVEV (reference sequence). CDR3 amino acids: CASSLKAKGVGEKLFF. Written as DNA, the CDR3 is TGTGCCAGCAGTTTAAAGGCGAAGGGGGTAGGTGAAAAACTGTTTTTT.

This clone has a count of ten or more. V is TRBV7-9 and J is TRBJ1-1; 7 bases align to TRBD1. Germline CDR1 is SEHNR and CDR2 is FQNEAQ (reference sequence). The V gene end was trimmed by 5 bases and the J gene end by 4 bases; junction bases not matched to a gene: 10. The CDR3 is 15 amino acids. As DNA, the CDR3 is TGTGCCAGCAGCCCACAGGGGAGTTGGGTCACTGAAGCTTTCTTT. Its protein is CASSPQGSWVTEAFF. Full variable domain (remainder filled in from reference TRBV7-9 and TRBJ1-1): DTGVSQNPRHKITKRGQNVTFRCDPISEHNRLYWYRQTLGQGPEFLTYFQNEAQLEKSRLLSDRFSAERPKGSFSTLEIQRTEQGDSAMYLCASSPQGSWVTEAFFGQGTRLTVV.

This clone came up many times. The chain joins TRBV28 to TRBJ2-1; D ambiguous. This CDR3 is 15 amino acids long. Germline V lookup: CDR1 MDHEN, CDR2 SYDVKM. Trimming removed 1 base at V and 0 bases at J, with 7 bases between. CDR3: CASSLLVSSYNEQFF. The CDR3 DNA reads TGTGCCAGCAGTTTATTGGTGAGCTCCTACAATGAGCAGTTCTTC.

This clone showed up many times. V and J are TRBV5-8 and TRBJ1-2; the match to TRBD1 covers 8 bases. CDR1 is SGHTS, CDR2 YDEGEE, per germline. Trimming at V came to 5 bases and at J to 5 bases, leaving 14 bases not matched to a gene. The CDR3 is 16 residues long. The CDR3 sequence: CASSAPDRALSYGYTF. In DNA form, the CDR3 reads TGTGCCAGCAGTGCACCGGACAGGGCCCTTTCTTATGGCTACACCTTC.

This clone was picked up many times. The chain is built from TRBV7-6 and TRBJ2-3, with 9 bases aligning to TRBD2. Per germline, CDR1 SGHVS and CDR2 FNYEAQ. This CDR3 contains 13 residues. J was trimmed by 8 bases and V by 1 base; bases with no gene match: 1. The CDR3 nucleotides are TGTGCCAGCAGCTTAGGCGGGGGGGGTACGCAGTATTTT. It specifies CASSLGGGGTQYF.

This clone was seen ten or more times. This sequence joins TRBV5-4 and TRBJ2-2, with TRBD2 identical over 9 bases. Germline-derived CDR1 and CDR2 are SGHNT and YYREEE (reference sequence). Trimming at V came to 0 bases and at J to 3 bases, leaving 12 bases not matched to a gene. The CDR3 covers 19 residues. DNA of the CDR3: TGTGCCAGCAGCTTGGGGGGCGGGAGGGCCCTTTATGACACCGGGGAGCTGTTTTTT. Translation gives CASSLGGGRALYDTGELFF. Filled out from reference TRBV5-4 and TRBJ2-2, the complete variable domain reads ETGVTQSPTHLIKTRGQQVTLRCSSQSGHNTVSWYQQALGQGPQFIFQYYREEENGRGNFPPRFSGLQFPNYSSELNVNALELDDSALYLCASSLGGGRALYDTGELFFGEGSRLTVL.

This clone was picked up many times. V gene TRBV30 combines with J gene TRBJ2-1; maybe TRBD2 (6 bases). This CDR3 spans 15 amino acids. The germline CDR1 and CDR2 sequences are GTSNPN and SVGIG (reference sequence). Trimming shortened V by 4 bases and J by 0 bases, and 13 bases separated the two germline ends. The CDR3 nucleotides read TGTGCCTGGACGAAAAATAGCGGCTCCTACAATGAGCAGTTCTTC. This encodes CAWTKNSGSYNEQFF.

This clone has a count of ten or more. This chain joins TRBV2 and TRBJ2-7; 7 bases align to TRBD1. The J segment lost 0 bases and the V segment lost 8 bases, leaving 7 bases of the junction unmatched. The CDR3 consists of 14 residues. Looked up from germline, CDR1 is SNHLY and CDR2 is FYNNEI. The CDR3, as DNA: TGTGCCAGCGCGTGGGGACAGCTCTCCTACGAGCAGTACTTC. Translated, it gives CASAWGQLSYEQYF.

This clone appeared many times. The chain links TRBV19 to TRBJ2-4; possible D gene TRBD1, 5 bases. Trimming took off 4 bases at V and 2 bases at J, with 18 bases between the two ends. CDR3 size: 17 residues. Germline V CDR1 and CDR2: LNHDA, SQIVND (reference sequence). CDR3 nucleotides: TGTGCCAGTAGTAGCCCTCCTCAGGGTGTCCCCAAAAACATTCAGTACTTC. This encodes CASSSPPQGVPKNIQYF.

This clone showed up many times. The V call is TRBV7-2, the J call TRBJ1-3; the match to TRBD1 covers 9 bases. This CDR3 comprises 16 residues. CDR1 and CDR2 (germline): SGHTA, FQGNSA. Losses at the gene ends were 6 bases for V and 0 bases for J; bases not matched to a gene: 6. CDR3 loop: CASSQDRGYSGNTIYF. In DNA, the CDR3 is TGTGCCAGCAGTCAAGACAGGGGGTACTCTGGAAACACCATATATTTT.

This clone was picked up many times. This chain's CDR3 is CASSVTGLYNEQFF. The CDR3 coding sequence is TGTGCCAGCAGTGTAACGGGACTCTACAATGAGCAGTTCTTC. V usage is TRBV2 and J usage is TRBJ2-1, with D possibly matching TRBD2 (6 bases). V was shortened by 4 bases and J by 3 bases, with 10 bases between the two germline ends. Germline values: CDR1 SNHLY, CDR2 FYNNEI. CDR3 length equals 14 residues.

This clone appeared many times. V and J are TRBV19 and TRBJ2-7, with 8 bases aligning to TRBD1. Germline V gives CDR1 LNHDA, CDR2 SQIVND (reference sequence). The CDR3 sequence is 14 residues long. V lost 9 bases, J lost 1 base, and 8 bases stayed unmatched. The CDR3 sequence is CASSRGQVSYEQYF. The CDR3 bases are TGTGCCAGCAGCCGGGGACAGGTGTCCTACGAGCAGTACTTC.

This clone has ten or more counts. The rearrangement links TRBV21-1 to TRBJ2-3; the D call in the table, TRBD2, was not verified against the DNA. TRBV21-1 is shown as a pseudogene. The CDR3 extends over 19 amino acids. CDR3 DNA sequence: TGTGCCAGCAGCAACCTCTACTCTAGCGGACCTAGAAGCACAGATACGCAGTATTTT. It codes for CASSNLYSSGPRSTDTQYF.

This clone was found a few times. The chain is built from TRBV5-1 and TRBJ1-6; no clear D gene. The CDR3 consists of 19 residues. Germline assignment: CDR1 SGHRS and CDR2 YFSETQ. V gave up 3 bases and J gave up 1 base, with 20 bases separating them. CDR3 in amino acids: CASSSRDAGLGSYNSPLHF. The CDR3 coding sequence is TGCGCCAGCAGCTCACGGGATGCCGGATTGGGGTCCTATAATTCACCCCTCCACTTT.